Presented here are 11 T cell receptor beta chains from one specimen sequenced in a study of OX40 agonist ivuxolimab in advanced cancers. Libraries were prepared through the immunoSEQ multiplex PCR assay. Here the immuneACCESS table is served through TCRdb, limited to in-frame sequences with V and J called. Missing clones are a known gap in these copies; in checked studies unresolved V genes cover under half, and the rest lacks a known reason. The sample table shows some 19,000 clones, and nearly 70% are seen once. Jointly, the top ten make up more than 9.5% of the sample. The sample here was CD4+ or CD8+ T cells sorted from blood, taken in a trial of the OX40 agonist ivuxolimab. The receptors stem from an adult with an advanced solid tumor such as melanoma, head and neck, liver or kidney cancer.

V and J are TRBV13 and TRBJ2-5, with D hard to call. The DNA end is a closer match to TRBJ2-7, so the J assignment may be wrong. Germline loops: CDR1 PRHDT, CDR2 FYEKMQ (reference sequence). The CDR3 is 14 residues long. CDR3 in amino acids: CASSLGPISYEQYF. Here the CDR3 DNA reads TGTGCCAGCAGCCTGGGCCCTATCTCCTACGAGCAGTACTTC.

This clone was recorded once. V and J are TRBV7-9 and TRBJ2-5; D not resolved. The CDR3 length is 13 residues. Germline CDR1 is SEHNR and CDR2 is FQNEAQ (reference sequence). V dropped 4 bases and J dropped 5 bases, with 11 bases sitting between them. The CDR3 loop reads CASSYITSETQYF. The CDR3 DNA reads TGTGCCAGCAGCTATATTACGAGTGAGACCCAGTACTTC.

Ten or more counts support this clone. The chain is built from TRBV13 and TRBJ2-7; tentatively, D is TRBD1 (5 bases). The V end lost 0 bases, the J end lost 2 bases, and 11 bases lay between the germline ends. Germline V lookup: CDR1 PRHDT, CDR2 FYEKMQ (reference sequence). The CDR3 contains 15 residues. CDR3 in DNA: TGTGCCAGCAGCTTAGGTGTCAGGGCAGCCTACGAGCAGTACTTC. Translated: CASSLGVRAAYEQYF.

The rearrangement links TRBV27 to TRBJ2-1, with TRBD1 matching over 7 bases. J lost 3 bases, V lost 2 bases, and 4 bases had no gene match. The length of the CDR3 is 15 residues. Germline values: CDR1 MNHEY, CDR2 SMNVEV (reference sequence). This CDR3 reads CASSLRGRNYNEQFF. CDR3 DNA sequence: TGTGCCAGCAGTTTAAGGGGGCGTAACTACAATGAGCAGTTCTTC.

This clone was detected only a few times. V and J are TRBV11-2 and TRBJ2-1; 7 bases line up with TRBD2. CDR1 is SGHAT and CDR2 is FQNNGV in the germline V gene. V dropped 3 bases and J dropped 4; count of bases not matched to a gene: 9. The CDR3 spans 16 residues. This CDR3 reads CASSLGGGTLYNEQFF. CDR3 nucleotides: TGTGCCAGCAGCTTGGGGGGAGGGACTTTGTACAATGAGCAGTTCTTC.

J is TRBJ2-1 and V is TRBV29-1; D is possibly TRBD2 (5 bases). Germline V gene sequence: CDR1 SQVTM, CDR2 ANQGSEA. The CDR3 has 12 residues. V dropped 0 bases and J dropped 8 bases, with 8 bases sitting between them. The CDR3 nucleotides are TGCAGCGTTGAAGATAGAGGGTATGAGCAGTTCTTC. It is translated as CSVEDRGYEQFF.

This chain uses TRBV2 with TRBJ2-7, with 7 bases identical to TRBD2. Trimming at V came to 9 bases and at J to 2 bases, leaving 10 bases not matched to a gene. CDR1 is SNHLY, CDR2 FYNNEI, per germline. CDR3 length: 14 residues. The CDR3 bases are TGTGCCAGAGGGGCTAGCGGCCGGACCTACGAGCAGTACTTC. Its translation: CARGASGRTYEQYF.

This chain joins TRBV6-5 and TRBJ2-1; 9 bases line up with TRBD1. The V and J ends lost 7 bases and 8 bases, in that order; junction bases with no gene match: 9. The length of the CDR3 is 14 residues. The V gene's germline CDR1 is MNHEY and CDR2 SVGAGI. CDR3 loop: CASTRTGGGDEQFF. The CDR3 DNA is TGTGCCAGCACCCGTACAGGGGGCGGGGATGAGCAGTTCTTC.

The J gene is TRBJ2-5, the V gene TRBV5-6, with TRBD2 as a possible D gene (6 bases). Trimming took off 4 bases at V and 0 bases at J, with 13 bases between the two ends. This CDR3 is 15 amino acids long. Germline V gene sequence: CDR1 SGHDT, CDR2 YYEEEE. The CDR3 spells CASSESRDYQETQYF. The DNA for the CDR3 is TGTGCCAGCAGCGAGAGCCGGGACTACCAAGAGACCCAGTACTTC.

The J gene is TRBJ2-2, the V gene TRBV28; 10 bases fit TRBD2. CDR3 length: 15 amino acids. Germline V CDR1 and CDR2: MDHEN, SYDVKM. V lost 4 bases to trimming and J lost 5 bases; unmatched junction nucleotides: 4. The DNA for the CDR3 is TGTGCCAGCAGTTCCGGGACTAGCGTGACCGGGGAGCTGTTTTTT. Its translation: CASSSGTSVTGELFF.

The chain joins TRBV5-4 to TRBJ2-3; D perhaps matches TRBD2 (6 bases). V lost 6 bases, J lost 0 bases, and 20 bases lay in between. The CDR3 covers 17 residues. Germline loops: CDR1 SGHNT, CDR2 YYREEE (reference sequence). Written as DNA, the CDR3 is TGTGCCAGCACCCAAGGAGGGATGGTAATGAGCACAGATACGCAGTATTTT. Encoded protein: CASTQGGMVMSTDTQYF.